This TCR beta chain emerged from a study of cytomegalovirus exposure and HLA in healthy donors. PCR employed 60 Vbeta and 13 Jbeta primers. The assay was immunoSEQ multiplex PCR, and TCRdb's table has in-frame clones only and misses some. This sample has some 110,000 clones, with 77% found just once. Study-wide findings and caveats: Later on, a genetic analysis was performed. It linked a missense variant in DCLRE1C with V- and J-gene trimming of TCR beta.

This CDR3 is 11 amino acids long. The V end was cut by 3 bases, the J end by 4 bases, with 3 bases between. Germline V gene lookup returns CDR1 KGHSH and CDR2 LQKENI. In regard to this clone: Its antigen is unidentified. The sample has other DNA sequences that encode this CDR3 too.

Whereas donors were nominally healthy upon sampling, unrecorded immune exposures were probable. This receptor was taken from a man aged 50 to 60 in good health and CMV-seropositive. The rearrangement links TRBV18 to TRBJ2-5; D uncertain. The sequenced sample consisted of PBMCs. CDR3 sequence (DNA): TGTGCCAGCTCACCCGGAGAGACCCAGTACTTC. This codes for CASSPGETQYF.